Below, 4 T cell receptor beta chains from the same sample are listed, as sequenced in a study of blood T cell repertoires in COVID-19. Profiled with immunoSEQ multiplex PCR; TCRdb holds only in-frame clones, not every one. Counted here are hundreds of thousands of clones, 80% to 85% occurring once; the ten biggest clones make up around a sixth. The sequencing sample was made of peripheral blood. The receptor set was obtained from an elderly woman with active or convalescent COVID-19.

This chain uses TRBV6-5 with TRBJ2-5; 8 nucleotides line up with TRBD2. From germline, CDR1 is MNHEY and CDR2 SVGAGI. There are 15 residues in the CDR3. V shed 2 bases and J 3 bases; nucleotides not matched to a gene: 5. Here the CDR3 DNA reads TGTGCCAGCAGTTACGTGGGACTAGGAAAAGAGACCCAGTACTTC. It codes for CASSYVGLGKETQYF.

The chain joins TRBV19 to TRBJ1-1, with 7 bases fitting TRBD1. The V gene end was trimmed by 4 bases and the J gene end by 8 bases; junction bases not matched to a gene: 10. Germline V gene lookup returns CDR1 LNHDA and CDR2 SQIVND (reference sequence). There are 14 residues in the CDR3. The CDR3 bases are TGTGCCAGTAGTAGGGGGAATACGGGACAGGAAGCTTTCTTT. It is translated as CASSRGNTGQEAFF.

This clone came up a few times. The chain couples TRBV5-1 to TRBJ1-3; D ambiguous. V lost 0 bases, J lost 0 bases, and 7 bases lay in between. CDR1 and CDR2 (germline): SGHRS, YFSETQ. This CDR3 spans 15 amino acids. The CDR3 nucleotides are TGCGCCAGCAGCTTGGGTTCAGTCTCTGGAAACACCATATATTTT. This codes for CASSLGSVSGNTIYF. The full variable domain, its missing parts supplied by reference TRBV5-1 and TRBJ1-3, is KAGVTQTPRYLIKTRGQQVTLSCSPISGHRSVSWYQQTPGQGLQFLFEYFSETQRNKGNFPGRFSGRQFSNSRSEMNVSTLELGDSALYLCASSLGSVSGNTIYFGEGSWLTVV.

Comment on this clone: Distinct nucleotide sequences in the sample also encode this CDR3. The chain uses TRBV19 and TRBJ1-1, with D possibly matching TRBD1 (5 bases). Germline V CDR1 and CDR2: LNHDA, SQIVND (reference sequence). V was clipped by 0 bases and J by 4 bases, with 12 bases between them. CDR3 length equals 15 residues. The CDR3 DNA reads as TGTGCCAGTAGTATAGATCTGAGGGGAGGCACTGAAGCTTTCTTT. Protein sequence: CASSIDLRGGTEAFF.